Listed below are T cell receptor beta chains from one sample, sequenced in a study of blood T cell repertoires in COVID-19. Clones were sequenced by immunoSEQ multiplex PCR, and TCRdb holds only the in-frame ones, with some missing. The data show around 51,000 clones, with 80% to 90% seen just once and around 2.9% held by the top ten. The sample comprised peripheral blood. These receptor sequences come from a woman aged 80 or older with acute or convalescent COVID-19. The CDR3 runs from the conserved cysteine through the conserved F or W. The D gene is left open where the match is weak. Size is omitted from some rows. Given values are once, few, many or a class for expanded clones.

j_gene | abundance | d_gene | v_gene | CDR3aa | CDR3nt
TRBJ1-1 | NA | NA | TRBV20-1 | CSASGQWGFNRNTEAFF | TGCAGTGCTAGTGGGCAATGGGGCTTCAATCGGAACACTGAAGCTTTCTTT
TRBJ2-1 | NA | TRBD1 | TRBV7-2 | CASSLRGQGGYNEQFF | TGTGCCAGCAGCTTACGGGGACAGGGTGGTTACAATGAGCAGTTCTTC
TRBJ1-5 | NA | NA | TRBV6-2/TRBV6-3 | CASSPDGVGKPQHF | TGTGCCAGCAGTCCAGACGGCGTCGGGAAGCCCCAGCATTTT
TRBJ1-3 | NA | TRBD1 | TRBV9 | CASSDDRGGNTIYF | TGTGCCAGCAGCGACGACAGGGGTGGAAACACCATATATTTT
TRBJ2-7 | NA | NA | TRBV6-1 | CASSEEQGGTYEQYF | TGTGCCAGCAGTGAAGAACAGGGCGGAACCTACGAGCAGTACTTC
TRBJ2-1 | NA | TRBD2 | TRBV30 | CAWSVSRGGAFEQFF | TGTGCCTGGAGTGTTTCCCGCGGGGGGGCCTTTGAGCAGTTCTTC
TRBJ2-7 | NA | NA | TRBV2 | CASTLVGGRVYEQYF | TGTGCCAGCACTTTGGTCGGGGGGCGCGTCTACGAGCAGTACTTC
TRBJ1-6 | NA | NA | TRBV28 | CASGGRENSPLHF | TGTGCCAGCGGAGGAAGGGAAAATTCACCCCTCCACTTT
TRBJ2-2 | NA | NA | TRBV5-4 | CASSLGWGGRELFF | TGTGCCAGCAGCTTGGGATGGGGAGGCCGGGAGCTGTTTTTT
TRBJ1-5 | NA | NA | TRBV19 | CASSMEGYSNQPQHF | TGTGCCAGTAGTATGGAGGGTTATAGCAATCAGCCCCAGCATTTT
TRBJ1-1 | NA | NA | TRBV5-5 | CASSSTGNTEAFF | TGTGCCAGCAGTTCGACAGGGAACACTGAAGCTTTCTTT
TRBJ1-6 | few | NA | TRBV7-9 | CASSFARGGNSPLHF | TGTGCCAGCAGCTTTGCTAGGGGTGGTAATTCACCCCTCCACTTT
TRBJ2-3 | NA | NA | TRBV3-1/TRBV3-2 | CASSQLTDTQYF | TGTGCCAGCAGCCAACTCACAGATACGCAGTATTTT
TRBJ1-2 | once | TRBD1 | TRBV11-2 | CASSPAATGGGNTF | TGTGCCAGCAGCCCCGCGGCGACAGGGGGCGGGAACACCTTC
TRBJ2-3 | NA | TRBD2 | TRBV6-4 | CASSDSGGADTQYF | TGTGCCAGCAGTGACAGCGGGGGCGCAGATACGCAGTATTTT
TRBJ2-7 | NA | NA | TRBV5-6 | CASSFRGSTYEQYF | TGTGCCAGCAGCTTCAGGGGAAGCACCTACGAGCAGTACTTC
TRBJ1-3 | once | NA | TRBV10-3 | CAISVQAGTGNTIYF | TGTGCCATCAGTGTTCAGGCGGGAACTGGAAACACCATATATTTT
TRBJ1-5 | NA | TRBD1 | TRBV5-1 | CASSGTGRLQPQHF | TGCGCCAGCAGCGGGACAGGGCGGTTACAGCCCCAGCATTTT
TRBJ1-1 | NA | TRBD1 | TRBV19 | CASSTQDRELTEAFF | TGTGCCAGTAGTACCCAGGACAGGGAGTTGACTGAAGCTTTCTTT
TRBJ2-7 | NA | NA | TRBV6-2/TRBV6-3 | CASIPQGRSSYEQYF | TGTGCCAGCATCCCTCAGGGTCGGAGCTCCTACGAGCAGTACTTC
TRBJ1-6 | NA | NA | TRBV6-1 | CASSEVESFNSPLHF | TGTGCCAGCAGTGAGGTTGAGTCTTTTAATTCACCCCTCCACTTT
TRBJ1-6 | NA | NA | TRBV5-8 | CASSLAGFGYNSPLHF | TGTGCCAGCAGCTTGGCGGGGTTTGGCTATAATTCACCCCTCCACTTT
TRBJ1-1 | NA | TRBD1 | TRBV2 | CASLGSTGHLSEAFF | TGTGCCAGCTTAGGATCGACAGGGCATTTGTCTGAAGCTTTCTTT
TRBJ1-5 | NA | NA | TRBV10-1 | CASSEGGDPTSQQSAQHF | TGCGCCAGCAGTGAGGGGGGGGATCCAACCTCTCAGCAATCAGCCCAGCATTTT
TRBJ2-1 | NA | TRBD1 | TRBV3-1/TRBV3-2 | CASSQDSGARNRGQFF | TGTGCCAGCAGCCAAGATAGTGGAGCGAGGAACAGGGGGCAGTTCTTC
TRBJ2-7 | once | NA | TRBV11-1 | CASSLEWGPAAEQYF | TGTGCCAGCAGCTTAGAATGGGGGCCGGCGGCCGAGCAGTACTTC
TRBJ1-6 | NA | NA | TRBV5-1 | CASSLAGFGEGSSPLHF | TGCGCCAGCAGCTTAGCCGGGTTTGGGGAGGGTAGTTCACCCCTCCACTTT
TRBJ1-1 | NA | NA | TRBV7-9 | CASSLEEGLNTEAFF | TGTGCCAGCAGCTTAGAGGAGGGGTTGAACACTGAAGCTTTCTTT
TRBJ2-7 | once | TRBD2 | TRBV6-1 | CASSEWEGGSEQYF | TGTGCCAGCAGTGAATGGGAGGGTGGAAGCGAGCAGTACTTC
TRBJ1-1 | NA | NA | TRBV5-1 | CATAPGGGGNTEAFF | TGCGCCACCGCCCCGGGAGGGGGAGGGAACACTGAAGCTTTCTTT
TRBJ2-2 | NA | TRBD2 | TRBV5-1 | CASSFGTSGGVVNTGELFF | TGCGCCAGCAGCTTTGGGACTAGCGGGGGTGTGGTAAACACCGGGGAGCTGTTTTTT
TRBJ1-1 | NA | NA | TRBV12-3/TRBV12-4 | CASRRNREAFF | TGTGCCAGCAGGCGTAACAGGGAGGCTTTCTTT
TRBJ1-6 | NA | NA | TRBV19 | CASTWGQYNSPLHF | TGTGCCAGTACCTGGGGACAATATAATTCACCCCTCCACTTT
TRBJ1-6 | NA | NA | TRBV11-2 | CASSPTPGIGYNSPLHF | TGTGCCAGCAGCCCAACCCCAGGGATCGGGTATAATTCACCCCTCCACTTT
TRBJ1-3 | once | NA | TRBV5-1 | CASSLEGLGNTIYF | TGCGCCAGCAGCTTGGAGGGACTTGGAAACACCATATATTTT
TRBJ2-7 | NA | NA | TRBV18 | CASSPRAISSEQYF | TGTGCCAGCTCACCCAGGGCTATTTCCTCCGAGCAGTACTTC
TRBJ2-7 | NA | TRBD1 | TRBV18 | CASSPPGGQGPYEQYF | TGTGCCAGCTCACCACCGGGGGGACAGGGACCTTACGAGCAGTACTTC
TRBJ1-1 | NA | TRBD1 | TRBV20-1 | CSARDREGAFF | TGCAGTGCCAGGGACAGGGAGGGAGCTTTCTTT
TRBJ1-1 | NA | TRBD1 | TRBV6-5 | CASTGQMNTEAFF | TGTGCCAGCACGGGACAGATGAACACTGAAGCTTTCTTT
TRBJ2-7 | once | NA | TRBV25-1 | CASSEYPLSYEQYF | TGTGCCAGCAGTGAATACCCCCTATCCTACGAGCAGTACTTC
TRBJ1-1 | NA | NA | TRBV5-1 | CASSTGNTEAFF | TGCGCCAGCAGTACGGGGAACACTGAAGCTTTCTTT
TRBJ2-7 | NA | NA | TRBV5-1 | CASSPQGYEQYF | TGCGCCAGCAGCCCACAGGGCTACGAGCAGTACTTC
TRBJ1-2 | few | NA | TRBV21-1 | CASSKTANYGYTF | TGTGCCAGCAGCAAAACTGCTAACTATGGCTACACCTTC
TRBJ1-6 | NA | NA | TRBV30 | CAWSGRTGYNSPLHF | TGTGCCTGGAGTGGCCGGACGGGATATAATTCACCCCTCCACTTT
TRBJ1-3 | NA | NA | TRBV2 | CASRQGHSGNTIYF | TGTGCCAGCAGGCAGGGCCACTCTGGAAACACCATATATTTT
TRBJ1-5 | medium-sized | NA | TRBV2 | CASQGQGQDQPQHF | TGTGCCAGCCAGGGGCAGGGGCAGGATCAGCCCCAGCATTTT
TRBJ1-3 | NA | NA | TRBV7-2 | CASSSDSFSGNTIYF | TGTGCCAGCAGCTCAGACAGTTTCTCTGGAAACACCATATATTTT
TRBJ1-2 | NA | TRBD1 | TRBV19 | CASRAPGQGAGGYTF | TGTGCCAGTAGGGCACCGGGACAGGGGGCCGGTGGCTACACCTTC
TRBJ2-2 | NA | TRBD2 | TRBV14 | CASSQRGGHTGELFF | TGTGCCAGCAGTCAGCGGGGGGGGCACACCGGGGAGCTGTTTTTT
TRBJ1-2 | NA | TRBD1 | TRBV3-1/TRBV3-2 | CASSQTGTGLDGYTF | TGTGCCAGCAGCCAGACCGGGACAGGGTTAGATGGCTACACCTTC
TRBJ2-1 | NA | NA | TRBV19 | CASSIVDRHNEQFF | TGTGCCAGTAGTATTGTGGACAGACACAATGAGCAGTTCTTC
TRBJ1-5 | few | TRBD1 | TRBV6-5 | CASTLGGVNQPQHF | TGTGCCAGCACGCTAGGGGGCGTCAATCAGCCCCAGCATTTT
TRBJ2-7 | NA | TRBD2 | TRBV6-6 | CASSYSGRGYEQYF | TGTGCCAGCAGTTACTCGGGGAGGGGCTACGAGCAGTACTTC
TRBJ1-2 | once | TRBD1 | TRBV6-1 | CASSGGTGGRINYGYTF | TGTGCCAGCAGTGGGGGGACAGGGGGCAGGATCAACTATGGCTACACCTTC
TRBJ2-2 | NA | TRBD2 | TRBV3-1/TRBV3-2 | CASSPTSGGTGELFF | TGTGCCAGCAGCCCGACTAGCGGGGGCACCGGGGAGCTGTTTTTT
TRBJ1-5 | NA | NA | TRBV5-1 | CASSLGTGNQPQHF | TGCGCCAGCAGCTTGGGGACAGGCAATCAGCCCCAGCATTTT
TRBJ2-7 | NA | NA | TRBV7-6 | CASSLGGAGATYEQYF | TGTGCCAGCAGCCTCGGAGGAGCGGGCGCTACCTACGAGCAGTACTTC
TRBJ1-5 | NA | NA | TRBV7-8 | CASSLSWQGGQPQHF | TGTGCCAGCAGCCTAAGTTGGCAGGGCGGACAGCCCCAGCATTTT
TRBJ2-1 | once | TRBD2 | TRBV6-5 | CASGNLGGDRKQFF | TGTGCCAGCGGTAACCTCGGGGGGGATAGAAAGCAGTTCTTC